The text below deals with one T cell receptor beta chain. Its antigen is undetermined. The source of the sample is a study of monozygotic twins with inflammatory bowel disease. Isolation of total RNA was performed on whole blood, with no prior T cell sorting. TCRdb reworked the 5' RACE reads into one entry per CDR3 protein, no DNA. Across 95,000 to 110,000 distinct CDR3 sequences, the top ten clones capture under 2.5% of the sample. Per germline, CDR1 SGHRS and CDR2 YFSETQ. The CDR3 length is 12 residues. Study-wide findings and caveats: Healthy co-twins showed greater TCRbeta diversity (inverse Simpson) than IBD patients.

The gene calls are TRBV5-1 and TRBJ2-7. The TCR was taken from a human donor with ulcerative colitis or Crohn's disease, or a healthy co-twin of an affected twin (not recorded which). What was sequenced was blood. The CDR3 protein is CASSSHWGEQYF. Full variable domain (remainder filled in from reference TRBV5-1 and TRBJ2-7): KAGVTQTPRYLIKTRGQQVTLSCSPISGHRSVSWYQQTPGQGLQFLFEYFSETQRNKGNFPGRFSGRQFSNSRSEMNVSTLELGDSALYLCASSSHWGEQYFGPGTRLTVT.